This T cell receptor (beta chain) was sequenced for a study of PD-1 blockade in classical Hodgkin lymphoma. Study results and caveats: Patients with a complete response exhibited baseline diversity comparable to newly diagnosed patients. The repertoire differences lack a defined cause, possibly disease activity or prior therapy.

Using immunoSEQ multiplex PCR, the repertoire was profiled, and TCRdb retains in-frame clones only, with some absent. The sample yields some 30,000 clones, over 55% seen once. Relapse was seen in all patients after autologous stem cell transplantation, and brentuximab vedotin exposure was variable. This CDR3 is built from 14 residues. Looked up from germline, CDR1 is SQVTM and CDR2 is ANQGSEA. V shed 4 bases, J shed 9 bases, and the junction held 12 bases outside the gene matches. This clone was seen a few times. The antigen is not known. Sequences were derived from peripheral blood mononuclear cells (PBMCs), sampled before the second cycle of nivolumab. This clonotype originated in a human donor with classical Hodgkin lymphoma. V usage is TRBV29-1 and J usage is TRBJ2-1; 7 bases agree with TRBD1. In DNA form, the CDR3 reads TGCAGCGTTGCCGGGGACAGAGAGGGAACTGAGCAGTTCTTC. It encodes CSVAGDREGTEQFF.